A selection of T cell receptor beta chains follows, all from one sample in a study of blood T cell repertoires in COVID-19. Profiling relied on immunoSEQ multiplex PCR, and the TCRdb table lists in-frame clones only, not all of them. The sample records approximately 300,000 clones, 90% being singletons. The sequenced material came from PBMCs or T cells enriched from blood (not recorded which). The origin of the receptors is a woman aged 25 to 39 who had been exposed to COVID-19. CDR3s include the opening cysteine and the closing phenylalanine or tryptophan. The order of the fields is D gene, J gene, V gene, clone size, CDR3 protein, CDR3 DNA. The D gene is left open where the match is weak. Where a row states a size, it is once, few, many or the class of an expanded clone; other rows omit it.

-	TRBJ2-6	TRBV13	-	CASSERQSGANVLTF	TGTGCCAGCAGCGAGAGACAGTCTGGGGCCAACGTCCTGACTTTC
-	TRBJ1-5	TRBV19	-	CASSTGGNQPQHF	TGTGCCAGTAGTACAGGGGGCAATCAGCCCCAGCATTTT
TRBD1	TRBJ1-2	TRBV30	-	CAWSVTGGGSYGYTF	TGTGCCTGGAGTGTAACAGGGGGCGGTAGCTATGGCTACACCTTC
TRBD2	TRBJ2-5	TRBV6-5	-	CASSYGGTSLETQYF	TGTGCCAGCAGTTATGGGGGGACTAGCCTGGAGACCCAGTACTTC
TRBD1	TRBJ2-1	TRBV2	-	CASRGQAGNNEQFF	TGTGCCAGCAGGGGACAGGCGGGAAACAATGAGCAGTTCTTC
-	TRBJ1-1	TRBV19	-	CASSLRGKAFF	TGTGCCAGTAGCCTTCGAGGGAAGGCTTTCTTT
-	TRBJ2-5	TRBV24-1	-	CATSDNRQETQYF	TGTGCCACCAGTGATAACAGGCAAGAGACCCAGTACTTC
-	TRBJ2-5	TRBV5-1	-	CASSQAPEVVTETQYF	TGCGCCAGCAGCCAAGCCCCCGAGGTGGTCACGGAGACCCAGTACTTC
TRBD2	TRBJ2-7	TRBV7-9	-	CASSFSSLAGGLWNEQYF	TGTGCCAGCAGCTTTTCTAGCCTAGCGGGGGGCCTTTGGAACGAGCAGTACTTC
-	TRBJ2-5	TRBV7-7	-	CASSLVGGARETQYF	TGTGCCAGCAGCTTAGTAGGGGGGGCTAGGGAGACCCAGTACTTC
TRBD1	TRBJ1-2	TRBV5-1	-	CASSGGQREANYGYTF	TGCGCCAGCAGCGGGGGACAGCGAGAAGCTAACTATGGCTACACCTTC
-	TRBJ1-2	TRBV20-1	-	CSAIDTVSYTF	TGCAGTGCTATTGACACGGTCAGCTACACCTTC
-	TRBJ2-2	TRBV4-1	-	CASSLPWRGRSGELFF	TGCGCCAGCAGCCTTCCTTGGCGGGGCAGGAGCGGGGAGCTGTTTTTT
TRBD1	TRBJ2-7	TRBV5-4	-	CASSLVSQGAYEQYF	TGTGCCAGCAGCTTGGTCTCCCAGGGGGCCTACGAGCAGTACTTC
TRBD2	TRBJ2-1	TRBV9	-	CASSIQGLATEQFF	TGTGCCAGCAGCATTCAGGGACTAGCCACTGAGCAGTTCTTC
TRBD2	TRBJ2-5	TRBV30	-	CAWSPLGSRGGQETQYF	TGTGCCTGGAGTCCCCTTGGGTCGCGGGGGGGTCAAGAGACCCAGTACTTC
TRBD1	TRBJ1-1	TRBV30	-	CAWTDREYTEAFF	TGTGCCTGGACCGACAGGGAGTACACTGAAGCTTTCTTT
TRBD1	TRBJ2-2	TRBV5-4	-	CASSPGQGSTGELFF	TGTGCCAGCAGCCCGGGACAGGGATCCACCGGGGAGCTGTTTTTT
TRBD2	TRBJ2-3	TRBV5-4	-	CASGVAGPGDTQYF	TGTGCCAGCGGGGTAGCGGGTCCTGGGGATACGCAGTATTTT
TRBD1	TRBJ2-7	TRBV6-5	-	CATARGSTYEQYF	TGTGCCACTGCCAGGGGGTCTACCTACGAGCAGTACTTC
-	TRBJ1-3	TRBV2	once	CASSYQGWSDTIYF	TGTGCCAGCAGTTATCAGGGGTGGTCGGACACCATATATTTT
-	TRBJ2-5	TRBV7-9	-	CASSLSGGGGETQYF	TGTGCCAGCAGCTTGAGTGGGGGAGGCGGAGAGACCCAGTACTTC
-	TRBJ1-3	TRBV9	-	CASSVDRQGGNTIYF	TGTGCCAGCAGCGTGGATAGGCAGGGGGGAAACACCATATATTTT
TRBD1	TRBJ1-1	TRBV12-3/TRBV12-4	-	CASTSTGLNAAFF	TGTGCCAGCACCTCGACAGGGTTAAACGCAGCTTTCTTT
TRBD1	TRBJ1-6	TRBV3-1/TRBV3-2	once	CASSRQGIDSPLHF	TGTGCCAGCAGCCGACAGGGGATCGATTCACCCCTCCACTTT
TRBD1	TRBJ2-7	TRBV7-6	-	CASSLGQHISYEQYF	TGTGCCAGCAGCTTGGGACAGCACATCTCCTACGAGCAGTACTTC
-	TRBJ1-2	TRBV7-9	-	CASRQLERYYGYTF	TGTGCCAGCAGGCAGCTGGAGAGGTACTATGGCTACACCTTC
-	TRBJ1-1	TRBV7-9	-	CASSLAGMEAFF	TGTGCCAGCAGCTTAGCCGGGATGGAAGCTTTCTTT
-	TRBJ1-3	TRBV6-5	-	CASSIRGSGNTIYF	TGTGCCAGCAGCATAAGGGGCTCTGGAAACACCATATATTTT
TRBD2	TRBJ2-1	TRBV3-1/TRBV3-2	-	CASSPGLAYEQFF	TGTGCCAGCAGCCCGGGACTAGCGTATGAGCAGTTCTTC
-	TRBJ1-2	TRBV29-1	-	CSVGSDNRIGF	TGCAGCGTTGGATCCGACAACCGTATCGGTTTC
TRBD1	TRBJ2-7	TRBV7-2	few	CASSPYRGSYEQYF	TGTGCCAGCAGCCCCTACAGGGGATCCTACGAGCAGTACTTC
TRBD2	TRBJ2-3	TRBV2	-	CASSPSSGYTDTQYF	TGTGCCAGCAGTCCCTCTAGCGGATACACAGATACGCAGTATTTT
-	TRBJ2-1	TRBV24-1	-	CATSDLLGLEQFF	TGTGCCACCAGTGATTTGCTGGGCCTTGAGCAGTTCTTC
TRBD1	TRBJ2-5	TRBV5-1	-	CASSFPRQGAWETQYF	TGCGCCAGCAGCTTCCCAAGACAGGGGGCTTGGGAGACCCAGTACTTC
-	TRBJ2-2	TRBV18	-	CASSVTLNTGELFF	TGTGCCAGCTCCGTGACATTGAACACCGGGGAGCTGTTTTTT
-	TRBJ2-7	TRBV5-8	-	CASSWGIAEQYF	TGTGCCAGCAGCTGGGGAATAGCGGAGCAGTACTTC
-	TRBJ2-3	TRBV5-6	-	CASNGLATTTQYF	TGTGCCAGCAATGGTCTAGCGACGACGACGCAGTATTTT
TRBD1	TRBJ2-7	TRBV5-1	-	CASSLQGTGDEQYF	TGCGCCAGCAGCTTGCAAGGGACAGGGGACGAGCAGTACTTC
TRBD1	TRBJ1-1	TRBV27	-	CASSLNRGKNTEAFF	TGTGCCAGCAGTCTTAACAGGGGAAAGAACACTGAAGCTTTCTTT
-	TRBJ2-5	TRBV27	-	CASSSIGAGEETQYF	TGTGCCAGCAGCTCCATAGGTGCGGGCGAAGAGACCCAGTACTTC
-	TRBJ2-7	TRBV7-2	few	CASKGEQGLYEQYF	TGTGCCTCAAAGGGGGAGCAGGGCTTATACGAGCAGTACTTC
-	TRBJ1-4	TRBV29-1	-	CSVEAWGGLFF	TGCAGCGTTGAGGCGTGGGGAGGACTGTTTTTT
TRBD2	TRBJ2-2	TRBV7-2	-	CASSLTSGGVIGLTGELFF	TGTGCCAGCAGCTTGACTAGCGGGGGAGTCATTGGTCTGACCGGGGAGCTGTTTTTT
-	TRBJ2-7	TRBV5-1	-	CASSYRDSSYEQYF	TGCGCCAGCAGCTACCGGGACTCCTCTTACGAGCAGTACTTC
TRBD2	TRBJ2-7	TRBV27	-	CASSGPASGGYEQYF	TGTGCCAGCAGTGGCCCCGCCAGCGGGGGTTACGAGCAGTACTTC
TRBD1	TRBJ2-7	TRBV7-7	once	CASSRDRGHEQYF	TGTGCCAGCAGCCGGGACAGGGGTCACGAGCAGTACTTC
TRBD2	TRBJ2-3	TRBV4-2	-	CASSQDSGGPLADTQYF	TGTGCCAGCAGCCAAGATTCGGGGGGGCCTCTCGCAGATACGCAGTATTTT
TRBD2	TRBJ2-5	TRBV2	-	CASSPQRGGRETQYF	TGTGCCAGCAGTCCCCAGCGGGGGGGCAGAGAGACCCAGTACTTC